Presented here are 14 T cell receptor beta chains from one specimen sequenced in a study of CD8 T cells in ankylosing spondylitis. Study results and caveats: A motif in TCR beta, a set of seven to nine highly homologous variants, appeared characteristic of ankylosing spondylitis blood.

These receptors' targets are unknown. Each CDR3 protein is one row after TCRdb ran MiXCR on the 5' RACE reads. The table shows hundreds of thousands of distinct CDR3 sequences, with 20% to 30% occurring only once. The specimen was blood, either unsorted or a sorted T cell fraction (not recorded which). These receptors all stem from a male donor with ankylosing spondylitis.

The CDR3: CASSLVWGANEKLFF. The CDR3 DNA is TGTGCCAGCAGCTTAGTTTGGGGGGCAAATGAAAAACTGTTTTTT. The rearrangement links TRBV7-8 to TRBJ1-4; D possibly corresponds to TRBD1 (6 bases). This CDR3 is built from 15 residues. Germline lookup yields CDR1 SGHVS and CDR2 FQNEAQ. V was pared by 1 base and J by 5 bases, with 11 bases between.

In its sample, this clonotype was seen a few times. The chain uses TRBV11-2 and TRBJ2-3; the match to TRBD1 covers 8 bases. CDR3 size: 12 residues. Germline V gene data show CDR1 as SGHAT and CDR2 as FQNNGV. V lost 5 bases, J lost 6 bases, and 1 base stayed unmatched. The CDR3 loop reads CASSRTGDTQYF. In DNA, the CDR3 is TGTGCCAGCAGCCGGACAGGGGATACGCAGTATTTT.

This clonotype was counted a few times. The V call is TRBV27, the J call TRBJ2-1, with 10 positions matching TRBD2. The CDR3 loop spans 17 amino acids. With 4 bases clipped from V and 0 bases from J, the junction kept 6 bases outside the gene matches. Germline V gene lookup returns CDR1 MNHEY and CDR2 SMNVEV (reference sequence). CDR3 sequence reads: CASSSFASGSSYNEQFF. In DNA form, the CDR3 reads TGTGCCAGCAGTTCGTTCGCTAGCGGGAGCTCCTACAATGAGCAGTTCTTC.

This clonotype was counted many times. The chain couples TRBV11-2 to TRBJ2-3, with D uncertain. Trimming left V 5 bases short and J 0 bases short, with 18 bases between. This CDR3 has 17 residues. Germline values: CDR1 SGHAT, CDR2 FQNNGV. DNA for the CDR3: TGTGCCAGCAGCCCCAAGCCCTCGCCCCCTAGCACAGATACGCAGTATTTT. It encodes CASSPKPSPPSTDTQYF. Looking up the rest from reference TRBV11-2 and TRBJ2-3 gives the full variable domain: EAGVAQSPRYKIIEKRQSVAFWCNPISGHATLYWYQQILGQGPKLLIQFQNNGVVDDSQLPKDRFSAERLKGVDSTLKIQPAKLEDSAVYLCASSPKPSPPSTDTQYFGPGTRLTVL.

V is TRBV4-2 and J is TRBJ2-3; 14 bases fit TRBD2. In germline, CDR1 is LGHNA, CDR2 YNFKEQ. This CDR3 comprises 19 residues. The V and J ends lost 0 bases and 4 bases, in that order; junction bases with no gene match: 9. The CDR3, as DNA: TGTGCCAGCAGCCAAGATGGGACTAGCGGGAGCCGGGTCTCAGATACGCAGTATTTT. Amino acids: CASSQDGTSGSRVSDTQYF.

This chain joins TRBV7-9 and TRBJ2-7; D is unclear. Deletions cut 5 bases from V and 6 bases from J, with 11 bases between. CDR1 is SEHNR and CDR2 is FQNEAQ in the germline V gene (reference sequence). This CDR3 comprises 12 residues. DNA for the CDR3: TGTGCCAGCAGCCTAATTATGGCCGAGCAGTACTTC. Its protein product is CASSLIMAEQYF.

The gene calls are TRBV7-2 and TRBJ2-5; D unresolved. V lost 1 base, J lost 1 base, and 10 bases lay in between. Germline CDR1 and CDR2: SGHTA and FQGNSA. The CDR3 covers 15 residues. In nucleotides, the CDR3 is TGTGCCAGCAGCTTAGGGCGCCCCGGCCAAGAGACCCAGTACTTC. Protein sequence: CASSLGRPGQETQYF.

In this sample, this clonotype turned up a few times. The chain has TRBV25-1 and TRBJ2-7, with D perhaps TRBD1 (6 bases). CDR3 length: 13 residues. Trimming shortened V by 9 bases and J by 3 bases, and 15 bases separated the two germline ends. CDR1 and CDR2 (germline): MGHDK, SYGVNS. As DNA, the CDR3 is TGTGCCAGTACGGGACATATGGACTACGAGCAGTACTTC. Translated, it gives CASTGHMDYEQYF.

The V and J genes are TRBV20-1 and TRBJ2-3; D may be TRBD2 (5 bases). The CDR3 runs to 15 residues. The V and J ends lost 3 bases and 0 bases respectively, with 13 bases between them. Germline assignment: CDR1 DFQATT and CDR2 SNEGSKA (reference sequence). The CDR3 coding sequence is TGCAGTGCTAGGATGGCGGGTCTAAGCACAGATACGCAGTATTTT. This codes for CSARMAGLSTDTQYF.

The chain joins TRBV19 to TRBJ2-2, with 9 bases identical to TRBD1. Germline-derived CDR1 and CDR2 are LNHDA and SQIVND (reference sequence). J gave up 6 bases and V 5 bases, and 10 bases lay outside the gene matches. The CDR3 length is 16 residues. In nucleotides, the CDR3 is TGTGCCAGTAGTCCGGGACAGGGTAATACGGCCGGGGAGCTGTTTTTT. This gives the protein CASSPGQGNTAGELFF.

This rearrangement joins TRBV11-2 to TRBJ1-6; D gene unclear. Germline V lookup: CDR1 SGHAT, CDR2 FQNNGV. V was cut by 8 bases and J by 0 bases, with 14 bases left in between. The CDR3 is 16 amino acids. As DNA, the CDR3 is TGTGCCAGCGAAAAGTCTGGTGACTCCTATAATTCACCCCTCCACTTT. Protein: CASEKSGDSYNSPLHF.

This clonotype turned up a few times. This chain uses TRBV4-1 with TRBJ2-3; 10 bases align to TRBD2. This CDR3 is built from 20 residues. V lost 0 bases, J lost 2 bases, and 14 bases stayed unmatched. CDR1 is MGHRA and CDR2 is YSYEKL in the germline V gene. As DNA, the CDR3 is TGCGCCAGCAGCCAAGAATTTTCCTGGGGTGGGACTAGCGCCACAGATACGCAGTATTTT. Amino acid sequence: CASSQEFSWGGTSATDTQYF.

V gene TRBV5-1 combines with J gene TRBJ1-4; D unresolved. The CDR3 totals 15 residues. V was shortened by 1 base and J by 10 bases, with 17 bases between the two germline ends. Germline CDR1 SGHRS, CDR2 YFSETQ. CDR3 protein: CASSLSWTTTGKLFF. CDR3 nucleotides: TGCGCCAGCAGCTTGTCCTGGACCACGACGGGAAAACTGTTTTTT.

The V gene is TRBV11-2, the J gene TRBJ2-1, with 8 nucleotides matching TRBD2. Trimming removed 0 bases from V and 2 bases from J; junction bases left unmatched: 6. Germline-derived CDR1 and CDR2 are SGHAT and FQNNGV. CDR3 length: 17 amino acids. The CDR3 region is CASSLDTSGNTYNEQFF. The CDR3 DNA reads TGTGCCAGCAGCTTAGATACTAGCGGTAACACCTACAATGAGCAGTTCTTC.